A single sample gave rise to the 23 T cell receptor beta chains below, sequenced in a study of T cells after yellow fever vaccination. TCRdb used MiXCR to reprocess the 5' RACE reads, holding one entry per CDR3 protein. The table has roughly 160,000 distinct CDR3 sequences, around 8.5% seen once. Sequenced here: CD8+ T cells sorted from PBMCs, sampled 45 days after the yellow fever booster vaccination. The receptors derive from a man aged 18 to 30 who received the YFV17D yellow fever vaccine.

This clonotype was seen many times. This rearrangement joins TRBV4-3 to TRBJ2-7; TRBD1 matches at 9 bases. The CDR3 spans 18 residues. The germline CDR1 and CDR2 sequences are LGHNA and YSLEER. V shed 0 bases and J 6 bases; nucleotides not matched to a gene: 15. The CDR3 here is CASSQDGVLGQGKVEQYF. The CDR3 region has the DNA TGCGCCAGCAGCCAAGACGGGGTTCTGGGACAGGGTAAAGTCGAGCAGTACTTC.

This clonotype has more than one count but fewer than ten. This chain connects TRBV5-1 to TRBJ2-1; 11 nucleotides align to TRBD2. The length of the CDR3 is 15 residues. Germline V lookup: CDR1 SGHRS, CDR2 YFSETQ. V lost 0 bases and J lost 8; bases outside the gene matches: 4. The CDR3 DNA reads TGCGCCAGCAGCTTGGGGACGACTAGCGGGGATGAGCAGTTCTTC. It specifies CASSLGTTSGDEQFF. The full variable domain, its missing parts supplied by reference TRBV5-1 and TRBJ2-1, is KAGVTQTPRYLIKTRGQQVTLSCSPISGHRSVSWYQQTPGQGLQFLFEYFSETQRNKGNFPGRFSGRQFSNSRSEMNVSTLELGDSALYLCASSLGTTSGDEQFFGPGTRLTVL.

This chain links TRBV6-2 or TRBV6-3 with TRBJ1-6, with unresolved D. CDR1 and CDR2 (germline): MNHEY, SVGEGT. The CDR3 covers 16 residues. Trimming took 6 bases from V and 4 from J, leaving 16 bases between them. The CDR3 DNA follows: TGTGCCAGCAGCAAGATGGGAAGCCTTTATAATTCACCCCTCCACTTT. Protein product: CASSKMGSLYNSPLHF.

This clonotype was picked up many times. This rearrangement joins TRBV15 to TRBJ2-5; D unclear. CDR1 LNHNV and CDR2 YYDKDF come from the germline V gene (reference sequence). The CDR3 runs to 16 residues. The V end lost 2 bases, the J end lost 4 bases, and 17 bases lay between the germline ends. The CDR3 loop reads CATSRPIGSGGETQYF. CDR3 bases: TGTGCCACCAGCAGACCTATCGGGTCCGGCGGAGAGACCCAGTACTTC.

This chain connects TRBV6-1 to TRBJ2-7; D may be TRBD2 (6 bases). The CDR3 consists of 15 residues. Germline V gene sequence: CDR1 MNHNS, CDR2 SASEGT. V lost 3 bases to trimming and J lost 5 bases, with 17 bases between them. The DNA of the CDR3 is TGTGCCAGCAGTGAGAGGAGGGTCCCCGAGGACGAGCAGTACGTC. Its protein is CASSERRVPEDEQYV.

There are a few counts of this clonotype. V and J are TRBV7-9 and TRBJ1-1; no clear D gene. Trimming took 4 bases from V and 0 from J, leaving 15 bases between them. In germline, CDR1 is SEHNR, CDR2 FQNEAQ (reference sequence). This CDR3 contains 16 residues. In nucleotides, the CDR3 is TGTGCCAGCAGCTCGAGGGCGATCAGCATGAACACTGAAGCTTTCTTT. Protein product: CASSSRAISMNTEAFF.

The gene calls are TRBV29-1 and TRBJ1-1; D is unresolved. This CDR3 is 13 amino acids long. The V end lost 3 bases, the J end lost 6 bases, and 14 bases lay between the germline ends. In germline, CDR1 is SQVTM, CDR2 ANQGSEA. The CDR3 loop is CSVERESLAEAFF. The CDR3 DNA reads TGCAGCGTTGAGCGAGAGAGTCTCGCTGAAGCTTTCTTT.

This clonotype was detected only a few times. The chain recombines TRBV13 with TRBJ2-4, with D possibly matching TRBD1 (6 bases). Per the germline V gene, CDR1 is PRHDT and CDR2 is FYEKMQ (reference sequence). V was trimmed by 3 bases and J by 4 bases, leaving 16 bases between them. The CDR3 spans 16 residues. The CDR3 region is CASSLQPGHAKNIQYF. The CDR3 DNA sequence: TGTGCCAGCAGCTTGCAGCCGGGACACGCTAAAAACATTCAGTACTTC.

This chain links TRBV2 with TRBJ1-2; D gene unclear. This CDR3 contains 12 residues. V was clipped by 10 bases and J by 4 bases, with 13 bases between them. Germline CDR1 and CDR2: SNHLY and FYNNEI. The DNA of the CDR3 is TGTGCCAATCCCGGGCCCCGCTATGGCTACACCTTC. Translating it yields CANPGPRYGYTF.

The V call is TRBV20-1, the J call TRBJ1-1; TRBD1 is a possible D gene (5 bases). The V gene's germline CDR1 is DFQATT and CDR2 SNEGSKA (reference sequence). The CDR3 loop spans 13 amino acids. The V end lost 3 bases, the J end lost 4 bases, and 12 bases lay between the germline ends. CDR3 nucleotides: TGCAGTGCTAGGGGACGGAGGAGCACTGAAGCTTTCTTT. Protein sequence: CSARGRRSTEAFF.

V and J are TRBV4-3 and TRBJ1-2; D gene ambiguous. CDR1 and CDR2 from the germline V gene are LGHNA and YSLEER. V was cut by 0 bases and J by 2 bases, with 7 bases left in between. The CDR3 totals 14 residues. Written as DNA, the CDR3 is TGCGCCAGCAGCCAAGAACCCGGAAACTATGGCTACACCTTC. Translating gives CASSQEPGNYGYTF.

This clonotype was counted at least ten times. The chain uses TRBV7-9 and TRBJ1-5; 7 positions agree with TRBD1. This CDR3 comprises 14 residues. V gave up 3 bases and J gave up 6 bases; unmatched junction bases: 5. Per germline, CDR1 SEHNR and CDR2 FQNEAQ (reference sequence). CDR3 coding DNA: TGTGCCAGCAGCTTGGCAGGGGGAAGTCAGCCCCAGCATTTT. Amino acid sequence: CASSLAGGSQPQHF.

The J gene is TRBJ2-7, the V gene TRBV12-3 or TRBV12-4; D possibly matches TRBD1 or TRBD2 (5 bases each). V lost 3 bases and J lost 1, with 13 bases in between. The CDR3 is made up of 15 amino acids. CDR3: CASSLGDEGSYEQYF. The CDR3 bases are TGTGCCAGCAGTTTGGGGGATGAGGGGTCCTACGAGCAGTACTTC.

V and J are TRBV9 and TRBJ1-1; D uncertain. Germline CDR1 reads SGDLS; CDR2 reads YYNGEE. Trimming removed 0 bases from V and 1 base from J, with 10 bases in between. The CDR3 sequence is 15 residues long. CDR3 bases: TGTGCCAGCAGCGTAGTCGGTTCGAGGAACACTGAAGCTTTCTTT. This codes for CASSVVGSRNTEAFF.

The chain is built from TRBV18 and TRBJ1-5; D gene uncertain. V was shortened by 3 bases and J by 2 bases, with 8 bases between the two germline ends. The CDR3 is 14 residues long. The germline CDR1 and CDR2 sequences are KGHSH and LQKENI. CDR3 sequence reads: CASSPLAGNQPQHF. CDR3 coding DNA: TGTGCCAGCTCACCTCTAGCTGGCAATCAGCCCCAGCATTTT.

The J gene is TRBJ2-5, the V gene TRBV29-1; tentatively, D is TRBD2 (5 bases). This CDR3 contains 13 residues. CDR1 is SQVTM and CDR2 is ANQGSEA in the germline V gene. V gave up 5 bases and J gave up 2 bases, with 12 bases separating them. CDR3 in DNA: TGCAGCGTTTTTGCTGGCGGGCAAGAGACCCAGTACTTC. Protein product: CSVFAGGQETQYF.

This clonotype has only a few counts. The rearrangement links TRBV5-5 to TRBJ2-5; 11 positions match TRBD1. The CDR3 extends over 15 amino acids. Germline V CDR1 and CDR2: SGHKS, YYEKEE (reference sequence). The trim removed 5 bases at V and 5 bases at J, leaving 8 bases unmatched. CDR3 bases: TGTGCCAGCAGTTATCCGGGACAGGGGGAGGAGACCCAGTACTTC. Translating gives CASSYPGQGEETQYF.

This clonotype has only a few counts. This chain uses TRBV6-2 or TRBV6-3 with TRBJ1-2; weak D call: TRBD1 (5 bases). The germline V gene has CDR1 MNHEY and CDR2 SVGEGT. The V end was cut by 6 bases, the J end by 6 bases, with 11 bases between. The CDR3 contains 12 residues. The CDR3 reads CASSPGTNGYTF. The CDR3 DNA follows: TGTGCCAGCAGCCCCGGGACCAATGGCTACACCTTC.

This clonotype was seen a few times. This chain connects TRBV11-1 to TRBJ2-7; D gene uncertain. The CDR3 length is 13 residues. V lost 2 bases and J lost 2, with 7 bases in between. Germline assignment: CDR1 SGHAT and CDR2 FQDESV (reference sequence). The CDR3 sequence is CASSLQEPYEQYV. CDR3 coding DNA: TGTGCCAGCAGCTTACAGGAACCCTACGAGCAGTACGTC.

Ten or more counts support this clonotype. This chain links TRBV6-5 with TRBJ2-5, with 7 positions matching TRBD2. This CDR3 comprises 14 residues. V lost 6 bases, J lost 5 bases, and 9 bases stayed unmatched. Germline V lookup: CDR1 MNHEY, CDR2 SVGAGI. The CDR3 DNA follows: TGTGCCAGCAGGCGCAGCGGGGCCCTGGAGACCCAGTACTTC. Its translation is CASRRSGALETQYF.

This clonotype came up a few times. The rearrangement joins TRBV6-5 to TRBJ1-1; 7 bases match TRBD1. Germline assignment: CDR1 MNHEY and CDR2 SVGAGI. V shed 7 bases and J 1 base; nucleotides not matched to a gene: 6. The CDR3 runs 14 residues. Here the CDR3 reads CASKEYRGNTEAFF. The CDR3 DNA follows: TGTGCCAGCAAGGAATACAGGGGGAACACTGAAGCTTTCTTT.

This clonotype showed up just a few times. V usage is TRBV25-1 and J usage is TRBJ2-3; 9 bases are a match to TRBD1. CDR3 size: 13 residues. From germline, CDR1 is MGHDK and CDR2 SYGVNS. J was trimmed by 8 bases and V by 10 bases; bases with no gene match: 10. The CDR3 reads CATETGGTGTQYF. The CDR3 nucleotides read TGTGCCACCGAGACAGGGGGTACGGGTACGCAGTATTTT.

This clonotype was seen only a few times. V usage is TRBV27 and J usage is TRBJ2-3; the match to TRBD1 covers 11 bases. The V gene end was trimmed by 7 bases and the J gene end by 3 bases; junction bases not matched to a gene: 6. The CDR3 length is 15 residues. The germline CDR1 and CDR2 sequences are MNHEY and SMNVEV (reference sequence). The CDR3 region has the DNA TGTGCCAGCACTCGGGGGACAGGGGGAACAGATACGCAGTATTTT. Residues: CASTRGTGGTDTQYF.